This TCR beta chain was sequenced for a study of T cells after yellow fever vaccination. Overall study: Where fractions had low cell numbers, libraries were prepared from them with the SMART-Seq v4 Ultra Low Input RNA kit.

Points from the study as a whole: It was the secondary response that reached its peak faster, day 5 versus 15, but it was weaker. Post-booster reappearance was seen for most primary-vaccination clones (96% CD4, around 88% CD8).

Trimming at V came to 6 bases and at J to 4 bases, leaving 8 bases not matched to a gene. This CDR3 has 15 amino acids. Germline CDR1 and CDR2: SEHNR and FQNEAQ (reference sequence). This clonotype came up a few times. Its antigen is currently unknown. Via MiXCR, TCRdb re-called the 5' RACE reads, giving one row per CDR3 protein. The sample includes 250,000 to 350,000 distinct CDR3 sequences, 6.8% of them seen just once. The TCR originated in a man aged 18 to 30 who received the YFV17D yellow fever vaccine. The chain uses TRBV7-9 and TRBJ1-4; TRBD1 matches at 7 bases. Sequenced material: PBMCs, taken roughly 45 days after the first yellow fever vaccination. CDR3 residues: CASSERGLNNEKLFF. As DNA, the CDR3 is TGTGCCAGCAGTGAGAGGGGGCTCAATAATGAAAAACTGTTTTTT.